This T cell receptor beta chain was retrieved from a study of blood T cell repertoires in COVID-19. On the study more broadly: The analysed material was cDNA or gDNA that came from T cells, B-cell-depleted T cells, or PBMCs.

Original processing methods: By means of reference gene primer amplification, nucleated cell counts were estimated. Sequenced by immunoSEQ multiplex PCR; TCRdb stores in-frame clones only, minus some. V and J calls plus clone size are reproduced from that table; the DNA served to infer D and trimming. The data contain roughly 47,000 clones, 75% to 90% of them seen just once; the ten biggest clones take up approximately 33%. Germline V gene data show CDR1 as SGHTA and CDR2 as FQGTGA. The CDR3 has 14 residues. V gave up 5 bases and J gave up 0 bases, with 11 bases separating them. Sequencing input: peripheral blood. The J gene is TRBJ2-7, the V gene TRBV7-3; D uncertain. This clonotype was sampled from a woman of 80 years or more with COVID-19, enrolled during active disease. The DNA for the CDR3 is TGTGCCAGCAGCCGAGGTCCCAGCTCCTACGAGCAGTACTTC. The encoded protein is CASSRGPSSYEQYF.